This TCR beta chain emerged from a study of blood T cell repertoires in COVID-19. Study-level background: Whether acute or convalescent, the COVID-19 samples came from the United States, Italy and Spain.

This CDR3 region has 12 residues. Germline CDR1 reads SGHAT; CDR2 reads FQDESV (reference sequence). V was trimmed by 6 bases and J by 9 bases, leaving 12 bases between them. As processed by the authors: For nucleated cells, counts were estimated from reference gene primer amplification. The table came from immunoSEQ multiplex PCR; TCRdb's copy has only in-frame clones and leaves some out. That table gives V, J and clone size, and the DNA gave D and trimming. The sample contains 150,000 to 200,000 clones, almost 80% of which appear only once. The rearrangement links TRBV11-1 to TRBJ2-1, with D unclear. The sequenced sample consisted of peripheral blood. This TCR derives from a woman aged 70-85 years with acute or convalescent COVID-19. The CDR3, as DNA: TGTGCCAGCAGTTACTCTAGTACTGAGCAGTTCTTC. Translating it yields CASSYSSTEQFF.